The 17 T cell receptor beta chains presented below share a single source sample, sequenced in a study of beta chain features in type 1 diabetes. Sequenced material consisted of expressed TCRB transcripts (all of the isolated RNA was reverse transcribed). Method: immunoSEQ multiplex PCR; TCRdb's copy keeps in-frame clones and lacks some. The sample has a few hundred thousand clones; approximately 15% are singletons. Material for sequencing was naive CD4+ T cells from blood. The receptors were gathered from a man aged 30 to 39 in good health.

As regards this clone: Other nucleotide sequences in the sample specify the same CDR3. The chain links TRBV7-9 to TRBJ1-5; D gene ambiguous. The V gene's germline CDR1 is SEHNR and CDR2 FQNEAQ (reference sequence). V was trimmed by 1 base and J by 1 base, leaving 5 bases between them. CDR3 length equals 14 residues. For the CDR3, the DNA is TGTGCCAGCAGCTTAGACGGGAGCAATCAGCCCCAGCATTTT. Translation gives CASSLDGSNQPQHF.

This clone showed up just a few times. The chain uses TRBV7-2 and TRBJ2-3, with 9 bases aligning to TRBD2. The V and J ends lost 1 base and 11 bases, in that order; junction bases with no gene match: 1. The germline V gene has CDR1 SGHTA and CDR2 FQGNSA. CDR3 size: 12 residues. CDR3 sequence reads: CASSLERGVQYF. Written as DNA, the CDR3 is TGTGCCAGCAGCTTAGAGCGGGGGGTGCAGTATTTT. Full variable domain (missing parts from reference TRBV7-2 and TRBJ2-3): GAGVSQSPSNKVTEKGKDVELRCDPISGHTALYWYRQSLGQGLEFLIYFQGNSAPDKSGLPSDRFSAERTGGSVSTLTIQRTQQEDSAVYLCASSLERGVQYFGPGTRLTVL.

The V call is TRBV6-5, the J call TRBJ1-5; no clear D. The CDR3 extends over 15 amino acids. Germline values: CDR1 MNHEY, CDR2 SVGAGI. Trimming took 0 bases from V and 1 from J, leaving 7 bases between them. As DNA, the CDR3 is TGTGCCAGCAGTTACTCGTTCCTGAGCAATCAGCCCCAGCATTTT. It encodes CASSYSFLSNQPQHF.

Only a few counts were recorded for this clone. V usage is TRBV14 and J usage is TRBJ2-7; D perhaps matches TRBD2 (6 bases). V shed 5 bases and J shed 6 bases, with 20 bases lying between them. Germline CDR1 is SGHDN and CDR2 is FVKESK. There are 15 residues in the CDR3. The CDR3 bases are TGTGCCAGCAGCTTCAGCCCCACCCCGGGGGTCGAGCAGTACGTC. Its translation is CASSFSPTPGVEQYV.

This clone was counted a few times. The gene calls are TRBV6-1 and TRBJ2-5, with TRBD1 matching 8 bases. Trimming cost V 8 bases and J 7 bases; bases outside gene matches: 6. The germline CDR1 and CDR2 sequences are MNHNS and SASEGT. This CDR3 comprises 12 residues. The DNA for the CDR3 is TGTGCCAGCCGATTCGACAGGGGGACCCAGTACTTC. Amino acid sequence: CASRFDRGTQYF.

In regard to this clone: One end of the junction does not line up with germline, which may come from a read error. The rearrangement joins TRBV10-3 to TRBJ1-2, with unresolved D. Germline V gene sequence: CDR1 ENHRY, CDR2 SYGVKD. The CDR3 sequence is 12 residues long. CDR3 in amino acids: CAITEDRYGYTF. In DNA form, the CDR3 reads TGTGCCATCACTGAGGACCGCTATGGCTACACCTTC.

The V and J genes are TRBV19 and TRBJ2-3, with D perhaps TRBD1 (5 bases). V was pared by 7 bases and J by 2 bases, with 19 bases between. CDR3 length equals 16 residues. CDR1 and CDR2 (germline): LNHDA, SQIVND (reference sequence). In DNA, the CDR3 is TGTGCCAGTACCAAGAGGCCTCGTGGACACACAGATACGCAGTATTTT. It is translated as CASTKRPRGHTDTQYF.

This clone was seen only a few times. The chain joins TRBV9 to TRBJ1-3; possibly TRBD1 for D (5 bases). This CDR3 is built from 16 residues. Germline values: CDR1 SGDLS, CDR2 YYNGEE. Trimming removed 0 bases at V and 3 bases at J, with 13 bases between. In nucleotides, the CDR3 is TGTGCCAGCAGCGTAGATCCAGGGCTTTTTGGAAACACCATATATTTT. Translating it yields CASSVDPGLFGNTIYF.

This chain joins TRBV15 and TRBJ2-3; D unclear. Trimming removed 5 bases at V and 4 bases at J, with 4 bases between. This CDR3 is 11 amino acids long. The germline CDR1 and CDR2 sequences are LNHNV and YYDKDF (reference sequence). CDR3 protein: CATSVSDTQYF. CDR3 bases: TGTGCCACCAGCGTTTCAGATACGCAGTATTTT.

The chain uses TRBV14 and TRBJ1-2, with D uncertain. V lost 3 bases and J 6 bases, leaving 23 bases between the germline ends. The germline CDR1 and CDR2 sequences are SGHDN and FVKESK. This CDR3 contains 17 residues. CDR3 sequence: CASSQKLRPTGNNGYTF. For the CDR3, the DNA is TGTGCCAGCAGCCAGAAACTTCGACCCACGGGCAATAATGGCTACACCTTC.

The gene calls are TRBV7-2 and TRBJ2-1; 8 nucleotides line up with TRBD1. Germline V gene sequence: CDR1 SGHTA, CDR2 FQGNSA. J lost 8 bases, V lost 10 bases, and 7 bases had no gene match. This CDR3 region has 12 residues. CDR3 bases: TGTGCCACCGGGGACAGGAATTATGAGCAGTTCTTC. Translating gives CATGDRNYEQFF.

This clone was counted only a few times. This same CDR3 is encoded by further DNA sequences in the sample. The chain combines TRBV15 with TRBJ2-3, with D unclear. Trimming removed 1 base from V and 1 base from J, with 0 bases in between. The CDR3 is 12 amino acids. In germline, CDR1 is LNHNV, CDR2 YYDKDF (reference sequence). CDR3 loop: CATSRGTDTQYF. DNA for the CDR3: TGTGCCACCAGCAGAGGCACAGATACGCAGTATTTT. The full variable domain, its missing parts supplied by reference TRBV15 and TRBJ2-3, is DAMVIQNPRYQVTQFGKPVTLSCSQTLNHNVMYWYQQKSSQAPKLLFHYYDKDFNNEADTPDNFQSRRPNTSFCFLDIRSPGLGDTAMYLCATSRGTDTQYFGPGTRLTVL.

This clone has a handful of counts. The CDR3 sequence is CASSLFGDNEQFF. The CDR3 DNA reads TGTGCCAGCAGCTTATTTGGAGACAATGAGCAGTTCTTC. The chain has TRBV7-9 and TRBJ2-1; D is undetermined. The CDR3 is made up of 13 amino acids. Trimming shortened V by 2 bases and J by 5 bases, and 7 bases separated the two germline ends. The germline V gene has CDR1 SEHNR and CDR2 FQNEAQ (reference sequence).

This rearrangement joins TRBV15 to TRBJ1-1, with D unresolved. Trimming removed 0 bases from V and 0 bases from J, with 11 bases in between. Germline CDR1 reads LNHNV; CDR2 reads YYDKDF (reference sequence). This CDR3 has 16 amino acids. CDR3 amino acids: CATSRDIGSMNTEAFF. CDR3 sequence (DNA): TGTGCCACCAGCAGAGATATAGGATCAATGAACACTGAAGCTTTCTTT.

The chain links TRBV7-2 to TRBJ2-5; no clear D gene. Between the trimmed V and J ends, which lost 1 base and 9 bases, there was a span of 9 bases. Looked up from germline, CDR1 is SGHTA and CDR2 is FQGNSA. The CDR3 has 12 residues. This chain's CDR3 is CASSLDNPAQYF. The CDR3 bases are TGTGCCAGCAGCTTAGACAACCCAGCCCAGTACTTC.

The chain has TRBV14 and TRBJ2-7; no firm D call. V gave up 1 base and J gave up 6 bases, with 7 bases separating them. This CDR3 is built from 12 residues. From germline, CDR1 is SGHDN and CDR2 FVKESK. CDR3 region: CASSQVWSEQYF. The CDR3 DNA sequence: TGTGCCAGCAGCCAAGTATGGAGCGAGCAGTACTTC.

CDR3 in DNA: TGTGCCTGGAGTGTAGGCACCGCGAACTATGGCTACACCTTC. It codes for CAWSVGTANYGYTF. The V call is TRBV30, the J call TRBJ1-2, with unresolved D. The ends were cut back, 0 bases at V and 2 bases at J, with 10 bases in the middle. In germline, CDR1 is GTSNPN, CDR2 SVGIG (reference sequence). The CDR3 extends over 14 amino acids.